The 22 T cell receptor beta chains reported below all come from one sample, sequenced in a study of a mutant IDH1 vaccine in newly diagnosed glioma. These TCRs' antigens remain unknown. The time point here: week 5, during vaccination. Doses of 300 ug of mutant IDH1 20-mer peptide were given with topical imiquimod. Repertoires were generated with immunoSEQ multiplex PCR, while TCRdb's copy carries only in-frame clones and drops some. The sample yields tens of thousands of clones, 75% to 90% seen once. The sequences come from PBMCs, collected from a glioma patient whose treatment included an IDH1 peptide vaccine. All receptors come from a woman in her thirties or forties with glioma.

V usage is TRBV29-1 and J usage is TRBJ2-5; the match to TRBD1 covers 7 bases. V shed 0 bases, J shed 5 bases, and the junction held 6 bases outside the gene matches. This CDR3 comprises 14 residues. Germline CDR1 reads SQVTM; CDR2 reads ANQGSEA. CDR3 sequence: CSVEDGDSRETQYF. The CDR3 DNA follows: TGCAGCGTTGAAGATGGGGACAGTAGGGAGACCCAGTACTTC.

The chain recombines TRBV4-1 with TRBJ2-2, with 9 bases that match TRBD1. Trimming removed 1 base from V and 4 bases from J; junction bases left unmatched: 4. The CDR3 loop spans 16 amino acids. CDR1 and CDR2 (germline): MGHRA, YSYEKL. CDR3 region: CASSQGPGQGTGELFF. For the CDR3, the DNA is TGCGCCAGCAGCCAAGGTCCGGGACAGGGCACCGGGGAGCTGTTTTTT.

With regard to this clone: No DNA is shown, since the ends of the CDR3 on it are uncertain; the CDR3 is the one TCRdb lists. The CDR3 here is CASSVGLGTTF. V gene TRBV9 combines with J gene TRBJ1-2. With termini counted, the CDR3 has 11 amino acids. Germline V gives CDR1 SGDLS, CDR2 YYNGEE.

The chain combines TRBV27 with TRBJ2-2; no definite D call. CDR1 MNHEY and CDR2 SMNVEV come from the germline V gene (reference sequence). The germline V and J ends were trimmed by 5 bases and 3 bases, with 10 bases remaining between them. This CDR3 is built from 14 residues. CDR3 residues: CASSPLGDTGELFF. The CDR3 DNA reads TGTGCCAGCAGTCCCTTGGGTGACACCGGGGAGCTGTTTTTT.

The genes are TRBV4-3 and TRBJ2-1, with D possibly TRBD2 on 6 matching bases. CDR3 size: 13 residues. Germline V gene sequence: CDR1 LGHNA, CDR2 YSLEER. V lost 3 bases, J lost 5 bases, and 8 bases lay in between. The CDR3, as DNA: TGCGCCAGCAGCCAGGAGGGTAACAATGAGCAGTTCTTC. Translation: CASSQEGNNEQFF.

The gene calls are TRBV28 and TRBJ1-2; 9 bases match TRBD1. Germline CDR1 reads MDHEN; CDR2 reads SYDVKM. The CDR3 contains 13 residues. V was clipped by 6 bases and J by 5 bases; unmatched bases: 4. The CDR3 reads CASRTGGGYGYTF. The CDR3 region has the DNA TGTGCCAGCAGGACAGGGGGTGGGTATGGCTACACCTTC.

The V and J genes are TRBV7-6 and TRBJ2-7; D might be TRBD1 or TRBD2, each matching 6 bases. The CDR3 is made up of 16 amino acids. Germline-derived CDR1 and CDR2 are SGHVS and FNYEAQ. Trimming stripped 1 base from V and 0 bases from J, with 13 bases between. CDR3 in amino acids: CASSLGSQGLSYEQYF. The CDR3 coding sequence is TGTGCCAGCAGCTTAGGGTCACAGGGACTCTCCTACGAGCAGTACTTC.

V and J are TRBV5-5 and TRBJ2-6; D remains unclear. This CDR3 has 15 amino acids. Trimming removed 4 bases from V and 4 bases from J, with 12 bases in between. Looked up from germline, CDR1 is SGHKS and CDR2 is YYEKEE (reference sequence). In DNA, the CDR3 is TGTGCCAGCAGCGTCCTGGCCCGGGGGGCCAACGTCCTGACTTTC. As protein: CASSVLARGANVLTF.

DNA of the CDR3: TGTGCCAGCAGTGTTCTGGGGGTGGCTGAAGCTTTCTTT. Amino acid sequence: CASSVLGVAEAFF. This chain uses TRBV2 with TRBJ1-1, with D possibly being TRBD1 (5 bases). CDR1 is SNHLY and CDR2 is FYNNEI in the germline V gene. The CDR3 contains 13 residues. Trimming took off 4 bases at V and 6 bases at J, with 12 bases between the two ends.

The chain employs TRBV19 and TRBJ1-6; D uncertain. Germline CDR1 and CDR2: LNHDA and SQIVND (reference sequence). V was trimmed by 6 bases and J by 5 bases, leaving 11 bases between them. The CDR3 has 14 residues. The CDR3 region is CASRGDYNNSPLHF. The CDR3 region has the DNA TGTGCCAGTAGGGGCGACTACAATAATTCACCCCTCCACTTT.

This chain connects TRBV5-1 to TRBJ1-1; 7 nucleotides agree with TRBD1. Germline CDR1 reads SGHRS; CDR2 reads YFSETQ. V gave up 4 bases and J gave up 3 bases; unmatched junction bases: 9. The CDR3 has 15 amino acids. The CDR3 loop reads CASSQVGGWDTEAFF. The CDR3 coding sequence is TGCGCCAGCAGCCAAGTAGGGGGCTGGGACACTGAAGCTTTCTTT.

The chain is built from TRBV2 and TRBJ1-1; 10 bases match TRBD1. CDR1 is SNHLY, CDR2 FYNNEI, per germline. This CDR3 spans 15 amino acids. Trimming removed 6 bases from V and 1 base from J; junction bases left unmatched: 5. The CDR3 sequence: CASRKGQGKNTEAFF. The CDR3, as DNA: TGTGCCAGCAGGAAGGGACAGGGGAAGAACACTGAAGCTTTCTTT.

The rearrangement links TRBV6-6 to TRBJ1-5, with 8 bases identical to TRBD1. V lost 4 bases and J lost 6; bases outside the gene matches: 11. Germline assignment: CDR1 MNHNY and CDR2 SVGAGI (reference sequence). The CDR3 sequence is 16 residues long. The CDR3 region is CASSFSAGGAGQPQHF. In nucleotides, the CDR3 is TGTGCCAGCAGTTTTAGTGCAGGGGGCGCCGGTCAGCCCCAGCATTTT.

The V and J genes are TRBV15 and TRBJ2-2; 9 bases map to TRBD1. Losses at the gene ends were 2 bases for V and 1 base for J; bases not matched to a gene: 2. CDR1 and CDR2 (germline): LNHNV, YYDKDF (reference sequence). The CDR3 contains 16 residues. For the CDR3, the DNA is TGTGCCACCAGCAGAACAGGGGGCATGAACACCGGGGAGCTGTTTTTT. Residues: CATSRTGGMNTGELFF.

The V call is TRBV5-6, the J call TRBJ1-4; D uncertain. V was clipped by 1 base and J by 8 bases, with 9 bases between them. The CDR3 is 13 residues long. CDR1 SGHDT and CDR2 YYEEEE come from the germline V gene. CDR3 region: CASSLIQHEKLFF. The CDR3 DNA follows: TGTGCCAGCAGCTTGATCCAGCACGAAAAACTGTTTTTT.

The V and J genes are TRBV18 and TRBJ1-1; D is possibly TRBD1 (5 bases). The germline V and J ends were trimmed by 5 bases and 0 bases, with 10 bases remaining between them. The V gene's germline CDR1 is KGHSH and CDR2 LQKENI. This CDR3 has 14 residues. CDR3 in amino acids: CASSRDGMNTEAFF. The DNA of the CDR3 is TGTGCCAGCTCAAGGGACGGCATGAACACTGAAGCTTTCTTT.

This clone appeared once. This chain connects TRBV2 to TRBJ2-5; 12 bases match TRBD2. The V gene end was trimmed by 6 bases and the J gene end by 2 bases; junction bases not matched to a gene: 10. The CDR3 spans 17 residues. Germline loops: CDR1 SNHLY, CDR2 FYNNEI. The CDR3 bases are TGTGCCAGCAGGTCGGGGCTAGCGGGGGGGCGTCAAGAGACCCAGTACTTC. Protein sequence: CASRSGLAGGRQETQYF.

This rearrangement joins TRBV6-1 to TRBJ2-5; D is unclear. Germline values: CDR1 MNHNS, CDR2 SASEGT. V was pared by 6 bases and J by 3 bases, with 14 bases between. The CDR3 covers 14 residues. This CDR3 reads CASRHYTGEETQYF. The CDR3 region has the DNA TGTGCCAGCAGACACTATACCGGAGAAGAGACCCAGTACTTC.

The chain links TRBV28 to TRBJ2-7; 11 nucleotides line up with TRBD1. Germline V gene sequence: CDR1 MDHEN, CDR2 SYDVKM. The CDR3 is made up of 16 amino acids. Trimming removed 6 bases from V and 6 bases from J; junction bases left unmatched: 13. The CDR3 nucleotides read TGTGCCAGCAGCCCGGCCGGGACAGGGGGGGAGGTCGAGCAGTACTTC. Translating it yields CASSPAGTGGEVEQYF.

This chain links TRBV5-5 with TRBJ2-7, with a possible D match to TRBD2 (7 bases). CDR1 SGHKS and CDR2 YYEKEE come from the germline V gene (reference sequence). V lost 5 bases and J 3 bases, leaving 21 bases between the germline ends. The CDR3 covers 16 residues. CDR3 sequence reads: CASSPEGGNSYYEQYF. The CDR3 DNA reads as TGTGCCAGCAGTCCGGAGGGGGGGAATTCTTACTACGAGCAGTACTTC. Together with reference TRBV5-5 and TRBJ2-7, the CDR3 gives the full variable domain: DAGVTQSPTHLIKTRGQQVTLRCSPISGHKSVSWYQQVLGQGPQFIFQYYEKEERGRGNFPDRFSARQFPNYSSELNVNALLLGDSALYLCASSPEGGNSYYEQYFGPGTRLTVT.

This sequence joins TRBV5-1 and TRBJ2-2; 9 bases agree with TRBD1. CDR1 SGHRS and CDR2 YFSETQ come from the germline V gene. CDR3 length equals 15 residues. Trimming removed 5 bases from V and 5 bases from J; junction bases left unmatched: 7. The DNA for the CDR3 is TGCGCCAGCAGGGGACAGGGTATGAGGACCGGGGAGCTGTTTTTT. It is translated as CASRGQGMRTGELFF.

V gene TRBV7-2 combines with J gene TRBJ2-1; D uncertain. Germline CDR1 reads SGHTA; CDR2 reads FQGNSA. The ends were cut back, 1 base at V and 9 bases at J, with 13 bases in the middle. The CDR3 is made up of 14 amino acids. CDR3 residues: CASSLVGRVGEQFF. DNA for the CDR3: TGTGCCAGCAGCTTAGTGGGCCGGGTGGGTGAGCAGTTCTTC.